Shown below are 20 T cell receptor beta chains from a single sample sequenced in a study of cytomegalovirus exposure and HLA in healthy donors. The assay was immunoSEQ multiplex PCR, and TCRdb's table has in-frame clones only and misses some. The sample includes around 94,000 clones, about 95% of them seen just once. The sequencing input was PBMCs. The receptors were gathered from a young woman in good health and CMV-seronegative.

This chain links TRBV6-5 with TRBJ1-1; 8 bases fit TRBD1. V lost 2 bases, J lost 4 bases, and 0 bases stayed unmatched. Germline assignment: CDR1 MNHEY and CDR2 SVGAGI. The CDR3 is made up of 13 amino acids. CDR3 sequence reads: CASSYGQGTEAFF. CDR3 nucleotides: TGTGCCAGCAGTTACGGACAGGGCACTGAAGCTTTCTTT.

The chain joins TRBV4-1 to TRBJ2-3, with D maybe TRBD2 (5 bases). CDR3 length: 14 amino acids. CDR1 and CDR2 (germline): MGHRA, YSYEKL. V was trimmed by 1 base and J by 0 bases, leaving 5 bases between them. The CDR3 loop reads CASSQAGSTDTQYF. Here the CDR3 DNA reads TGCGCCAGCAGCCAAGCGGGGAGCACAGATACGCAGTATTTT.

Note on this clone: At one boundary the junction diverges from the germline segment, which might be a read error. V gene TRBV6-5 combines with J gene TRBJ2-7, with 7 bases that match TRBD1. The germline gives CDR1 MNHEY, CDR2 SVGAGI. This CDR3 has 12 residues. The CDR3: CASSYSGGAWSF. CDR3 bases: TGTGCCAGCAGTTACTCAGGGGGCGCTTGGTCGTTC.

The V call is TRBV2, the J call TRBJ2-5; 10 bases match TRBD2. Germline CDR1 SNHLY, CDR2 FYNNEI. CDR3 size: 17 residues. V gave up 4 bases and J gave up 3 bases; unmatched junction bases: 11. The CDR3 spells CASSVSLAGGREETQYF. CDR3 bases: TGTGCCAGCAGTGTCTCTTTAGCGGGAGGCCGGGAAGAGACCCAGTACTTC.

The chain has TRBV7-2 and TRBJ2-7; 14 nucleotides line up with TRBD2. The trim removed 4 bases at V and 2 bases at J, leaving 10 bases unmatched. This CDR3 has 18 amino acids. Germline V gene data show CDR1 as SGHTA and CDR2 as FQGNSA. The DNA of the CDR3 is TGTGCCAGCAGCTCCTCGCGGACTAGCGGGGGGCGGCCCTACGAGCAGTACTTC. It yields the protein CASSSSRTSGGRPYEQYF. Looking up the rest from reference TRBV7-2 and TRBJ2-7 gives the full variable domain: GAGVSQSPSNKVTEKGKDVELRCDPISGHTALYWYRQSLGQGLEFLIYFQGNSAPDKSGLPSDRFSAERTGGSVSTLTIQRTQQEDSAVYLCASSSSRTSGGRPYEQYFGPGTRLTVT.

The count of this clone is one. The V and J genes are TRBV5-3 and TRBJ2-7; D is possibly TRBD1 (6 bases). TRBV5-3 is flagged as an ORF with uncertain function. The length of the CDR3 is 18 residues. V lost 3 bases, J lost 7 bases, and 29 bases lay in between. The CDR3 DNA follows: TGTGCCAGAAGCTGGGTGGTGGTATCGGGCAGGGGATCTTGGGAGCAGTACTTC. It yields the protein CARSWVVVSGRGSWEQYF.

CDR3 in DNA: TGTGCCAGTGCCGCGGGGGCTTTAACCATGATATACCAAGAGACCCAGTACTTC. It encodes CASAAGALTMIYQETQYF. The V call is TRBV11-2, the J call TRBJ2-5, with D maybe TRBD2 (7 bases). CDR1 and CDR2 (germline): SGHAT, FQNNGV. The CDR3 extends over 18 amino acids. V gave up 9 bases and J gave up 0 bases, with 26 bases separating them.

V gene TRBV15 combines with J gene TRBJ2-7; TRBD2 might be the D (6 bases). The CDR3 consists of 14 residues. Deletions cut 0 bases from V and 6 bases from J, with 12 bases between. In germline, CDR1 is LNHNV, CDR2 YYDKDF (reference sequence). In DNA form, the CDR3 reads TGTGCCACCAGCAGAGAAGGGGAGGTTAGCGAGCAGTACTTC. It encodes CATSREGEVSEQYF.

The chain joins TRBV9 to TRBJ1-2; TRBD1 matches 9 bases. V was pared by 0 bases and J by 8 bases, with 8 bases of the junction left unmatched. The CDR3 is 15 amino acids. CDR1 is SGDLS, CDR2 YYNGEE, per germline. For the CDR3, the DNA is TGTGCCAGCAGCGTAGCCGGGACAGGGTTATCGGGCTACACCTTC. Translated: CASSVAGTGLSGYTF.

This chain links TRBV5-1 with TRBJ1-1; the D is unclear. Per germline, CDR1 SGHRS and CDR2 YFSETQ. Trimming removed 0 bases at V and 5 bases at J, with 14 bases between. The length of the CDR3 is 15 residues. The CDR3 DNA sequence: TGCGCCAGCAGCTTGGGTTTGGGCAGGAGGACTGAAGCTTTCTTT. This sequence encodes CASSLGLGRRTEAFF. Using reference TRBV5-1 and TRBJ1-1 for the parts outside the CDR3, the full variable domain is KAGVTQTPRYLIKTRGQQVTLSCSPISGHRSVSWYQQTPGQGLQFLFEYFSETQRNKGNFPGRFSGRQFSNSRSEMNVSTLELGDSALYLCASSLGLGRRTEAFFGQGTRLTVV.

This clone was observed once. This rearrangement joins TRBV6-6 to TRBJ2-2, with TRBD1 as a possible D gene (6 bases). Germline V gives CDR1 MNHNY, CDR2 SVGAGI (reference sequence). CDR3 size: 15 residues. V gave up 5 bases and J gave up 1 base, with 11 bases separating them. As DNA, the CDR3 is TGTGCCAGCAGTATACAGGGCAAGAACACCGGGGAGCTGTTTTTT. Translating gives CASSIQGKNTGELFF.

The V and J genes are TRBV7-9 and TRBJ2-7; D possibly corresponds to TRBD1 (6 bases). The CDR3 is 13 amino acids. Germline values: CDR1 SEHNR, CDR2 FQNEAQ (reference sequence). V dropped 1 base and J dropped 12 bases, with 16 bases sitting between them. This CDR3 is CASSLEGRTARYF. In nucleotides, the CDR3 is TGTGCCAGCAGCTTAGAAGGTAGGACAGCGCGGTACTTC.

This sequence joins TRBV27 and TRBJ1-5, with 9 bases matching TRBD1. The CDR3 length is 14 residues. Germline lookup yields CDR1 MNHEY and CDR2 SMNVEV (reference sequence). J was trimmed by 5 bases and V by 5 bases; bases with no gene match: 4. The CDR3 region is CASSGTGFDQPQHF. In DNA, the CDR3 is TGTGCCAGCAGTGGGACAGGGTTCGATCAGCCCCAGCATTTT.

The rearrangement joins TRBV5-1 to TRBJ2-7; D remains ambiguous. Germline assignment: CDR1 SGHRS and CDR2 YFSETQ. Trimming shortened V by 1 base and J by 5 bases, and 7 bases separated the two germline ends. The length of the CDR3 is 12 residues. The CDR3 loop reads CASSLYANEQYF. The CDR3 DNA reads TGCGCCAGCAGCTTGTATGCGAACGAGCAGTACTTC. The full variable domain, completed using reference TRBV5-1 and TRBJ2-7, is KAGVTQTPRYLIKTRGQQVTLSCSPISGHRSVSWYQQTPGQGLQFLFEYFSETQRNKGNFPGRFSGRQFSNSRSEMNVSTLELGDSALYLCASSLYANEQYFGPGTRLTVT.

The chain has TRBV6-4 and TRBJ2-3, with D perhaps matching TRBD2 (7 bases). The CDR3 spans 15 residues. The germline CDR1 and CDR2 sequences are MRHNA and SNTAGT. V lost 2 bases to trimming and J lost 2 bases, with 11 bases between them. CDR3 loop: CASSDREGDTDTQYF. The CDR3 coding sequence is TGTGCCAGCAGTGACAGGGAGGGGGACACAGATACGCAGTATTTT.

CDR3 sequence: CASSVADDHRAGGYTF. CDR3 DNA sequence: TGTGCCAGCAGCGTAGCTGATGACCACAGGGCTGGAGGCTACACCTTC. The chain couples TRBV9 to TRBJ1-2; D might be TRBD1 (6 bases). In germline, CDR1 is SGDLS, CDR2 YYNGEE. CDR3 length: 16 residues. V lost 0 bases and J 8 bases, leaving 20 bases between the germline ends.

The V call is TRBV25-1, the J call TRBJ2-1, with 11 bases fitting TRBD1. V lost 8 bases and J lost 8; bases outside the gene matches: 11. Germline CDR1 and CDR2: MGHDK and SYGVNS. The CDR3 contains 15 residues. CDR3 region: CASLKGQGVKDEQFF. Here the CDR3 DNA reads TGTGCCAGCCTTAAGGGACAGGGGGTCAAAGATGAGCAGTTCTTC.

The chain links TRBV6-5 to TRBJ2-1; D may be TRBD2 (5 bases). The length of the CDR3 is 12 residues. Trimming shortened V by 6 bases and J by 9 bases, and 12 bases separated the two germline ends. CDR1 is MNHEY and CDR2 is SVGAGI in the germline V gene. The CDR3 nucleotides read TGTGCCAGCAGGGCTTTGGGGAGTGAGCAGTTCTTC. This codes for CASRALGSEQFF.

This clone was picked up one time. This rearrangement joins TRBV5-4 to TRBJ1-2; maybe TRBD1 (6 bases). V gave up 6 bases and J gave up 1 base, with 10 bases separating them. The CDR3 sequence is 13 residues long. The germline V gene encodes CDR1 SGHNT and CDR2 YYREEE (reference sequence). The CDR3 DNA follows: TGTGCCAGCACCGCACAGGGTAACTATGGCTACACCTTC. Amino acid sequence: CASTAQGNYGYTF.

The genes are TRBV4-1 and TRBJ2-7, with D perhaps TRBD2 (5 bases). Deletions cut 5 bases from V and 0 bases from J, with 17 bases between. Germline loops: CDR1 MGHRA, CDR2 YSYEKL. This CDR3 is 16 amino acids long. The CDR3, as DNA: TGCGCCAGCAGCTCAGGTCCGCGGGCTAGCTCCTACGAGCAGTACTTC. Its protein is CASSSGPRASSYEQYF.